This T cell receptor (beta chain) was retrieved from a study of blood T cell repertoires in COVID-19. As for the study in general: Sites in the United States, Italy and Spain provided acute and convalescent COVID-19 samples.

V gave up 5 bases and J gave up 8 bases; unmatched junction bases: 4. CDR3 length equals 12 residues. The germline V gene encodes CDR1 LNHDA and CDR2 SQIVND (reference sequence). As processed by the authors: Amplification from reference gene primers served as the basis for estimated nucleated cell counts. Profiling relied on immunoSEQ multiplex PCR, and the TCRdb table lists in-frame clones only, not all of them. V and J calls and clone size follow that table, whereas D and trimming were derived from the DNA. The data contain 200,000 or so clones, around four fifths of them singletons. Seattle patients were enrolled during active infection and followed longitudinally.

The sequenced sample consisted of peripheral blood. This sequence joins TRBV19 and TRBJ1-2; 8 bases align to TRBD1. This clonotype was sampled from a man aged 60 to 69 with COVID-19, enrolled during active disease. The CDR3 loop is CASSDRGEGYTF. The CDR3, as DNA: TGTGCCAGTAGTGACAGGGGTGAAGGCTACACCTTC.